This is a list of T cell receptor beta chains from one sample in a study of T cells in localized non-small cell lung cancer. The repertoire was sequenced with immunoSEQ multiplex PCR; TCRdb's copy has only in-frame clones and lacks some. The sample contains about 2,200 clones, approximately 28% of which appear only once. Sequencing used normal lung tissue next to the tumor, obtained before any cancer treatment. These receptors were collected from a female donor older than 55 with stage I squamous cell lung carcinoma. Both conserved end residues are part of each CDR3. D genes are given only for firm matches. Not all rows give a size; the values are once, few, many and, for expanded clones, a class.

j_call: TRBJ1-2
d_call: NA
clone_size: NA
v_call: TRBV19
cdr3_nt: TGTGCCAGTAGCACTATGGCAGGGGATGCTGGCTACACCTTC
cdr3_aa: CASSTMAGDAGYTF

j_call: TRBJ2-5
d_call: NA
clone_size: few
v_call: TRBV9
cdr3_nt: TGTGCCAGCAGCGTAGGATCTAGCGCGGAGACCCAGTACTTC
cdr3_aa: CASSVGSSAETQYF

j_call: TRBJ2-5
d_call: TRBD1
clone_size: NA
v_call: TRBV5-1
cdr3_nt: TGCGCCAGCAGCCCCGGGACAGGGTTAAATCTAGGGGAGACCCAGTACTTC
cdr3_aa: CASSPGTGLNLGETQYF

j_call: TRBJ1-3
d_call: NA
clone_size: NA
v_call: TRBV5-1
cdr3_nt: TGCGCCAGCAGCCCCGGGACTGCTTCCTCTGGAAACACCATATATTTT
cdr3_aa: CASSPGTASSGNTIYF

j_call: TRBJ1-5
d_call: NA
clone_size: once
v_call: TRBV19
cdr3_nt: TGTGCCAGTAGAAAGTCCCTGAATCAGCCCCAGCATTTT
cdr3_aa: CASRKSLNQPQHF

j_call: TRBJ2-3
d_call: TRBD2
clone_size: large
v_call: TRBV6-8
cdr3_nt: TGTGCCAGCAGTGACGGGGGGGGCACAGATACGCAGTATTTT
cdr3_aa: CASSDGGGTDTQYF

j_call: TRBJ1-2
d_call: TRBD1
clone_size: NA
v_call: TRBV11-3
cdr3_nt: TGTGCCAGCAGCTTAGACCCAGGGGGCATCTATGGCTACACCTTC
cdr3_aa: CASSLDPGGIYGYTF

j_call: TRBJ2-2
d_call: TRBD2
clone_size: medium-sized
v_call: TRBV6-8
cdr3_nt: TGTGCCAGCGGCGGGGGGGCGTACACCGGGGAGCTGTTTTTT
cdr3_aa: CASGGGAYTGELFF

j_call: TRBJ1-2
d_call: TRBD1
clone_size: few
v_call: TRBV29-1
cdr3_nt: TGCAGCGTTGAGCAGGGGGCGCCCTATGGCTACACCTTC
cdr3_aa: CSVEQGAPYGYTF

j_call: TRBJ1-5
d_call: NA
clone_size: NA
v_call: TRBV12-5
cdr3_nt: TGTGCTAGTGGTTTGGTACCCTCTACCGGGGGCAGCAATCAGCCCCAGCATTTT
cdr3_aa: CASGLVPSTGGSNQPQHF

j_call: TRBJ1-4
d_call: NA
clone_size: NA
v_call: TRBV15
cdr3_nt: TGTGCCACCAGCCGGTCCCCAGGGGAAGCAACTAATGAAAAACTGTTTTTT
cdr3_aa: CATSRSPGEATNEKLFF

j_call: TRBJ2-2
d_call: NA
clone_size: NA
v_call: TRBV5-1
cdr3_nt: TGCGCCAGCAGCTTGGCGACAGGCCCTAACACCGGGGAGCTGTTTTTT
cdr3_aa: CASSLATGPNTGELFF

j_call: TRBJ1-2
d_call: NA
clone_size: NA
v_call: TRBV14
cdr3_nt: TGTGCCAGCAGCCAAGGCGGTGTGGGTCCTACCGCAGGCTACACCTTC
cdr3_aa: CASSQGGVGPTAGYTF

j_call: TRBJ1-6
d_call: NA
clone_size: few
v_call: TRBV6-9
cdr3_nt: TGTGCCAGCAGTGGGATTACTAGCTCCTATAATTCACCCCTCCACTTT
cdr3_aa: CASSGITSSYNSPLHF

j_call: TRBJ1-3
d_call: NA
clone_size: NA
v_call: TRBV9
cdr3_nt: TGTGCCAGCAGCGCCGCCGGGGGAACCGGGGACACCATATATTTT
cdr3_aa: CASSAAGGTGDTIYF

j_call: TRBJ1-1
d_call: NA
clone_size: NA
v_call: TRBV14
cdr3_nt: TGTGCCAGCAGCCTTAGAGCGGGGCCTTACACTGAAGCTTTCTTT
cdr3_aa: CASSLRAGPYTEAFF

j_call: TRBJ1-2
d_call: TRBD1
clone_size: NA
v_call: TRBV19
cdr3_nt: TGTGCCAGTAGCCTGACAGGGAAATATGGCTACACCTTC
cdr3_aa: CASSLTGKYGYTF

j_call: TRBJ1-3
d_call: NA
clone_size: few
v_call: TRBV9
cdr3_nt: TGTGCCAGCAGCGTAGAGGGTGGAAACACCATATATTTT
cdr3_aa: CASSVEGGNTIYF

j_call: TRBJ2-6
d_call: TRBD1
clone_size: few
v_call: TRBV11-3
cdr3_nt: TGTGCCAGCGTCGACAGGGGCGTCTCTGGGGCCAACGTCCTGACTTTC
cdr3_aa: CASVDRGVSGANVLTF

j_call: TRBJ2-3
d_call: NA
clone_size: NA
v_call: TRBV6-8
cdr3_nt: TGTGCCAGCAGTTACCCGGCGTCGGGTACGCAGTATTTT
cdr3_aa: CASSYPASGTQYF

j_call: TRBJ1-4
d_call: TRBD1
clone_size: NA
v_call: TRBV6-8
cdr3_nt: TGTGCCAGCAGAGACACAGGGGGCTGGGGTGAAAAACTGTTTTTT
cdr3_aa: CASRDTGGWGEKLFF

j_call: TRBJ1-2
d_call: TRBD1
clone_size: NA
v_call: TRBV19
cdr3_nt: TGTGCCAGTAGTATGGACAGGGCCTCCTATGGCTACACCTTC
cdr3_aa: CASSMDRASYGYTF

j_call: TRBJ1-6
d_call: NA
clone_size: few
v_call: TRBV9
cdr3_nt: TGTGCCAGCAGCGTAGGACTGGGCGCAGGTTCACCCCTCCACTTT
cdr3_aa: CASSVGLGAGSPLHF

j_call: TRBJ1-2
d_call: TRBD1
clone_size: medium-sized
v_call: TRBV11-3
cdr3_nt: TGTGCCAGCAGCCGGAAGGCGACAGGGGGAGGAGAGGGCTACACCTTC
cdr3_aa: CASSRKATGGGEGYTF

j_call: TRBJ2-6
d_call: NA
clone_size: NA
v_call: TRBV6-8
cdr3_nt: TGTGCCAGCACACGCTCTGGGGCCAACGTCCTGACTTTC
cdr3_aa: CASTRSGANVLTF

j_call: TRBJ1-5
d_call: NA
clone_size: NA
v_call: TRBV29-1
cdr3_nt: TGCAGCGTTGGGGCAGCGCATGGTCAGCCCCAGCATTTT
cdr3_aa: CSVGAAHGQPQHF

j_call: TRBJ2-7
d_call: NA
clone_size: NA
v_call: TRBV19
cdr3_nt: TGTGCCAGTAGCAGAAACCGGGACAATTCCTACGAGCAGTACTTC
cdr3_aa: CASSRNRDNSYEQYF

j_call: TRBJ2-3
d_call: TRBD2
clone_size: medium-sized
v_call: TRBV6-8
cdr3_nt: TGTGCCAGCAGACTAGCGAGGGGCACAGATACGCAGTATTTT
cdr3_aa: CASRLARGTDTQYF

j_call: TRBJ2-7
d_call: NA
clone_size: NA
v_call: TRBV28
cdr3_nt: TGTGCCAGCAGTACACTGACTAACTACGAGCAGTACTTC
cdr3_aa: CASSTLTNYEQYF

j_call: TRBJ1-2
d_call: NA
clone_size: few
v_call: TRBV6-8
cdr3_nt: TGTGCCAGCAGCTACGGGAGGGTAGGGGCCAGCGGCTACACCTTC
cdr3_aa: CASSYGRVGASGYTF

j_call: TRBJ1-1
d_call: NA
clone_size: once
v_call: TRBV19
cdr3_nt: TGTGCCAGTAGCGATTCCCGCGGGAACACTGAAGCTTTCTTT
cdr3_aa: CASSDSRGNTEAFF

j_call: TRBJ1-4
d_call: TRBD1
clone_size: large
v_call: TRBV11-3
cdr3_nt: TGTGCCAGCAGCTTAGAAAGTATGGGGACAGGGGGAGAAAAACTGTTTTTT
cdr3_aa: CASSLESMGTGGEKLFF

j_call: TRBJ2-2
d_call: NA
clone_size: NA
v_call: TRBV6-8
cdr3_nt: TGTGCCATCAGTCGGACGGTGAACACCGGGGAGCTGTTTTTT
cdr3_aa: CAISRTVNTGELFF

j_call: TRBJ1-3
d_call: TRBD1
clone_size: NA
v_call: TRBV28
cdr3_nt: TGTGCCAGCAGCTCACCGGGACAGGGGTTGGGGAACACCATATATTTT
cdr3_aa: CASSSPGQGLGNTIYF

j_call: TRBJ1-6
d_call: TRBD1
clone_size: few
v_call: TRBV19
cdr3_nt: TGTGCCAGTCATACAGGGGATTCACCCCTCCACTTT
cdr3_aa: CASHTGDSPLHF

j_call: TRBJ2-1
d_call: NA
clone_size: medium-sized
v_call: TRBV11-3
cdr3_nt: TGTGCCAGCAGCTTCCCAGGGGGGGTGTACAATGAGCAGTTCTTC
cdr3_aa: CASSFPGGVYNEQFF

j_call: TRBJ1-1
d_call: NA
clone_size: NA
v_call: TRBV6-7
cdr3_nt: TGTGCCAGTTGTGACAGGCGGACTGAAGCTTTCTTT
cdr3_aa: CASCDRRTEAFF

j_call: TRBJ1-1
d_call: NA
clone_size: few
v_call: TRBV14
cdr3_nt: TGTGCCAGCCGGGAGCAGGGTTGGACTGAAGCTTTCTTT
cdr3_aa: CASREQGWTEAFF

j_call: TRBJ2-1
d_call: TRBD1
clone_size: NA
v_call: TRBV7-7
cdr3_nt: TGTGCCAGCAGCGGGGACAGGGGGGCTTTCTACAATGAGCAGTTCTTC
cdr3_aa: CASSGDRGAFYNEQFF

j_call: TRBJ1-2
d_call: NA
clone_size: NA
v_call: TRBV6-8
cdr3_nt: TGTGCCAGCCAGCCCCGGGACACCCAGAACTATGGCTACACCTTC
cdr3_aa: CASQPRDTQNYGYTF

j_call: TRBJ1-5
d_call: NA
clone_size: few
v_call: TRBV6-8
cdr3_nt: TGTGCCAGCATGCTGGGAAGGAATCAGCCCCAGCATTTT
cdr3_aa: CASMLGRNQPQHF